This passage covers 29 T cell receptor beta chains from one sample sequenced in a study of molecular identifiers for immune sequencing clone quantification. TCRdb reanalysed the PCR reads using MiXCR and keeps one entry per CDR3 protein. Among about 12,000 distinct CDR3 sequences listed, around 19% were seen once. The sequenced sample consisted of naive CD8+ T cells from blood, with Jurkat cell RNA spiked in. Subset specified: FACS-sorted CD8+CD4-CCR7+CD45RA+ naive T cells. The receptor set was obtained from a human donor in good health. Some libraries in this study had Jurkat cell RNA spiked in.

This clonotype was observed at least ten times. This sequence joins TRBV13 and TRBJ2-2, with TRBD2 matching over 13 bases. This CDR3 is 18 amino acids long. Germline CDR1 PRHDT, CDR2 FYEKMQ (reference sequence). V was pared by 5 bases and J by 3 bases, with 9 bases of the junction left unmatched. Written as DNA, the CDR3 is TGTGCCAGCAGCACCGGACTAGCGGGAGATCAGTACACCGGGGAGCTGTTTTTT. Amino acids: CASSTGLAGDQYTGELFF. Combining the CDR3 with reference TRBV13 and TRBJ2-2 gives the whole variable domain AAGVIQSPRHLIKEKRETATLKCYPIPRHDTVYWYQQGPGQDPQFLISFYEKMQSDKGSIPDRFSAQQFSDYHSELNMSSLELGDSALYFCASSTGLAGDQYTGELFFGEGSRLTVL.

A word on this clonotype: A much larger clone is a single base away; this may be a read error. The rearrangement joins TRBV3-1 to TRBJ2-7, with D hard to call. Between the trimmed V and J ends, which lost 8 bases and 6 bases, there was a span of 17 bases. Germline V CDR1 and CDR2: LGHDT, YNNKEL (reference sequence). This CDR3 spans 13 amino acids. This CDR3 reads CASGLRLHFEQYF. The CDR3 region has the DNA TGTGCCAGCGGCCTCCGGTTACACTTCGAGCAGTACTTC.

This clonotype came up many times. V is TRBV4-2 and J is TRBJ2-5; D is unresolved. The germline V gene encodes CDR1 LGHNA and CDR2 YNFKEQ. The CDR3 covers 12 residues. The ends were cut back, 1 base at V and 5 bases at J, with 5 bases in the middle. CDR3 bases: TGTGCCAGCAGCCAAGGATCGGAGACCCAGTACTTC. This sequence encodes CASSQGSETQYF.

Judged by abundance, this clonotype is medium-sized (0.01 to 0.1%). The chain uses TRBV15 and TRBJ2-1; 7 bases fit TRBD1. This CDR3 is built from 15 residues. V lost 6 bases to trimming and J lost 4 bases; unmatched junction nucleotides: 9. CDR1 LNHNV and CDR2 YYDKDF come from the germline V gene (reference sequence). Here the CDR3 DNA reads TGTGCCACCAGAGAGCCGGGACAGCTGTACAATGAGCAGTTCTTC. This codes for CATREPGQLYNEQFF.

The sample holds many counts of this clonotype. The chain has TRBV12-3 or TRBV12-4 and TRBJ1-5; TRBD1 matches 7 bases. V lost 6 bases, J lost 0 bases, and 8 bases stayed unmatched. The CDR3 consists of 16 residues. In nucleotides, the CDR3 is TGTGCCAGCAGGACAGGGCTGGGGAATAGCAATCAGCCCCAGCATTTT. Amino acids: CASRTGLGNSNQPQHF.

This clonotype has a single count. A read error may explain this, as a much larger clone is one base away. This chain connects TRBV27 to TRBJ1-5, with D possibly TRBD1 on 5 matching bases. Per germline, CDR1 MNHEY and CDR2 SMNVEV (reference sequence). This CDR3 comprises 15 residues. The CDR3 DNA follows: TGTGCCAGCGGGTCCCTTGGGACTAGCAATCGGCCCCAGCATTTT. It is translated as CASGSLGTSNRPQHF.

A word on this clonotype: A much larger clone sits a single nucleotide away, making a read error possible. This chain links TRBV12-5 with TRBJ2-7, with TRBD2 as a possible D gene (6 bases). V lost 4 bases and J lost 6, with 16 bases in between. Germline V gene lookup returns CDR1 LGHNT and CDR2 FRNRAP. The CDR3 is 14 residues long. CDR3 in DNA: TGTGCTAGTGGTTACCTGGGGGGTCCCGGCGAGCAGTACTTC. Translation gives CASGYLGGPGEQYF.

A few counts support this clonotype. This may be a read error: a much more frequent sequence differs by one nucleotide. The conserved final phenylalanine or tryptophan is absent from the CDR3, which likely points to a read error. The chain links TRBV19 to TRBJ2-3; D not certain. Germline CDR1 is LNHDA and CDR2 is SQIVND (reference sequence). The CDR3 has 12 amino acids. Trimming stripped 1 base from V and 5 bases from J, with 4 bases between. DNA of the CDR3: TGTGCCAGTAGTATAGGGGGAGATACGCAGTATCTT. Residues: CASSIGGDTQYL.

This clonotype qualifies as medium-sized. The DNA of the CDR3 is TGTGCCAGCAGTACTATAGCGGGAGGGCCATCGTACGAGCAGTACTTC. This translates into CASSTIAGGPSYEQYF. V is TRBV28 and J is TRBJ2-7; 11 positions match TRBD2. V was clipped by 5 bases and J by 4 bases; unmatched bases: 10. This CDR3 is built from 16 residues. Germline V gene data show CDR1 as MDHEN and CDR2 as SYDVKM.

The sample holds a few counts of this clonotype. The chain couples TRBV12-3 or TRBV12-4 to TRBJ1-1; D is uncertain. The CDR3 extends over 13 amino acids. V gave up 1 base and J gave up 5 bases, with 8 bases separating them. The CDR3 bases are TGTGCCAGCAGTTTAGGGGGAAGGACTGAAGCTTTCTTT. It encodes CASSLGGRTEAFF.

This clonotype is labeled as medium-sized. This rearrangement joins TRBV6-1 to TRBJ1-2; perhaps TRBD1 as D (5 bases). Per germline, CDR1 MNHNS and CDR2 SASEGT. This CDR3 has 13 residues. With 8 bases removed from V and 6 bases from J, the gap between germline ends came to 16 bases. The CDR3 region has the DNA TGTGCCAGCCCATCAGGGTGGACACATGGCTACACCTTC. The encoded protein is CASPSGWTHGYTF.

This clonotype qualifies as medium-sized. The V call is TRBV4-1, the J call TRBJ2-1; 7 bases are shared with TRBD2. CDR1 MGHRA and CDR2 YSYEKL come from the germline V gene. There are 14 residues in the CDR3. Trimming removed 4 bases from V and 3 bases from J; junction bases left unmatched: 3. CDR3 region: CASSPLADYNEQFF. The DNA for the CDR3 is TGCGCCAGCAGCCCGCTAGCGGACTACAATGAGCAGTTCTTC.

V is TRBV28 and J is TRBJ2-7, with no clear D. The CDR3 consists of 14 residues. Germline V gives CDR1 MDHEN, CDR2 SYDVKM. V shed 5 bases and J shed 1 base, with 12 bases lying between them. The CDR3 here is CASSPRVRSYEQYF. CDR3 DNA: TGTGCCAGCAGTCCAAGGGTCAGGTCCTACGAGCAGTACTTC.

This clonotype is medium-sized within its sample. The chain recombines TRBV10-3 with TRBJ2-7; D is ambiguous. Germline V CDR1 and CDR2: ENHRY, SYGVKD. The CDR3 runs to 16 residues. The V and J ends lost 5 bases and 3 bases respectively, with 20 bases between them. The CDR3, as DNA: TGTGCCATCAGTCCCAGGCAGGAGCTACTACTCTACGAGCAGTACTTC. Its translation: CAISPRQELLLYEQYF.

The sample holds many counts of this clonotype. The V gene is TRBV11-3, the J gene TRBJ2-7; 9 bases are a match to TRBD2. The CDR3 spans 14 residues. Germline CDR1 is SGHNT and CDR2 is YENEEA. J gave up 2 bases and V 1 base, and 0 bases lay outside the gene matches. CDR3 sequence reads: CASSLASGTYEQYF. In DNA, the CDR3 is TGTGCCAGCAGCTTAGCTAGCGGGACCTACGAGCAGTACTTC.

CDR3 in amino acids: CSVERLNSYEQYF. The CDR3 DNA reads as TGCAGCGTTGAAAGGCTGAACTCCTACGAGCAGTACTTC. The chain carries TRBV29-1 and TRBJ2-7; D call uncertain. V lost 2 bases and J 0 bases, leaving 8 bases between the germline ends. Per germline, CDR1 SQVTM and CDR2 ANQGSEA. The CDR3 runs 13 residues.

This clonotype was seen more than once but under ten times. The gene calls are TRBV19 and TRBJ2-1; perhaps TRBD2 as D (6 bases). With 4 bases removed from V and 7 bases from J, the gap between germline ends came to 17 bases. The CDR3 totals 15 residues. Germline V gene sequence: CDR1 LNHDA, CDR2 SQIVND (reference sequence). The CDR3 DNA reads TGTGCCAGTAGTAGCCCATACATGGCGGGGAATGAGCAGTTCTTC. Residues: CASSSPYMAGNEQFF.

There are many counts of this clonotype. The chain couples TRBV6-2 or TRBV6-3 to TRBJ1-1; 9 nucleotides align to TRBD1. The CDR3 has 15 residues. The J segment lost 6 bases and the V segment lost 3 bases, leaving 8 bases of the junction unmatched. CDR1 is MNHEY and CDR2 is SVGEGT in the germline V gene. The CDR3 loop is CASSYGQGPVAEAFF. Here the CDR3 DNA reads TGTGCCAGCAGTTATGGACAGGGGCCGGTAGCTGAAGCTTTCTTT.

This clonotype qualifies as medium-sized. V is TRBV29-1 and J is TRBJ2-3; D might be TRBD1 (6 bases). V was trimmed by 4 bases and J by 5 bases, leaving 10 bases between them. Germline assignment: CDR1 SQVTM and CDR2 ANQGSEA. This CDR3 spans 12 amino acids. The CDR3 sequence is CSVAQGLDTQYF. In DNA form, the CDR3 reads TGCAGCGTTGCCCAGGGGTTAGATACGCAGTATTTT.

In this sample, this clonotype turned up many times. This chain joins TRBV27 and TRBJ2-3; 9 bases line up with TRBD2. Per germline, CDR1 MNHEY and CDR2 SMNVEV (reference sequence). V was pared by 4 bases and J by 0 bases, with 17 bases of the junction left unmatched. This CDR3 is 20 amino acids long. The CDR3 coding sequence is TGTGCCAGCAGTTATACTAGGAGGGAGACTAGCGGCCCTAGCACAGATACGCAGTATTTT. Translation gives CASSYTRRETSGPSTDTQYF.

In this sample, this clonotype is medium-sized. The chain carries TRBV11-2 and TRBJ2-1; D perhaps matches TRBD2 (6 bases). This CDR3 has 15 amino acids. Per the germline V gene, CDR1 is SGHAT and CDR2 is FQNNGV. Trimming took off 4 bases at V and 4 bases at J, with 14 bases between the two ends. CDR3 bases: TGTGCCAGCAGCTCTATTCTAGCGCCTTACAATGAGCAGTTCTTC. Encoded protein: CASSSILAPYNEQFF.

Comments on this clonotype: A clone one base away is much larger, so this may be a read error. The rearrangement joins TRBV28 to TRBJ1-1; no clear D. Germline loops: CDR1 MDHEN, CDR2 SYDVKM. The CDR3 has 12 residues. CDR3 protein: CACSMNSPEAFF. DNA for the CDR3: TGTGCCTGCAGTATGAACAGCCCTGAAGCTTTCTTT. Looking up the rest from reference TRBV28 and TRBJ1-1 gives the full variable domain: DVKVTQSSRYLVKRTGEKVFLECVQDMDHENMFWYRQDPGLGLRLIYFSYDVKMKEKGDIPEGYSVSREKKERFSLILESASTNQTSMYLCACSMNSPEAFFGQGTRLTVV.

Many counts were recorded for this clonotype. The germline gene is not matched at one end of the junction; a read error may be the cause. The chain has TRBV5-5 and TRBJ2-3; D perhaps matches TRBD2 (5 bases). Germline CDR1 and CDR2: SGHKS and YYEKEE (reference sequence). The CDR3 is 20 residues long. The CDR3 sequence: CAGSLAVFMLADASTDTQYF. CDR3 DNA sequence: TGTGCCGGCAGCTTGGCGGTATTTATGCTAGCAGACGCGAGCACAGATACGCAGTATTTT.

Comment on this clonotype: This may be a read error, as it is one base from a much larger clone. The CDR3 sequence is CASSLYGKNEELFF. CDR3 sequence (DNA): TGTGCCAGCAGCTTATACGGGAAGAATGAAGAACTGTTTTTT. V gene TRBV7-6 combines with J gene TRBJ1-4; D gene ambiguous. CDR1 and CDR2 (germline): SGHVS, FNYEAQ. The CDR3 spans 14 residues.

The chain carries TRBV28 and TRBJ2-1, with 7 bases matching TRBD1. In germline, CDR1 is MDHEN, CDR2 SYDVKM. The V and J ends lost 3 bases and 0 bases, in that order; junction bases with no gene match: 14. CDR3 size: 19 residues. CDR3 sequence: CASSFLTGDPSSSYNEQFF. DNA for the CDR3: TGTGCCAGCAGTTTCCTAACAGGGGATCCCTCGAGCTCCTACAATGAGCAGTTCTTC.

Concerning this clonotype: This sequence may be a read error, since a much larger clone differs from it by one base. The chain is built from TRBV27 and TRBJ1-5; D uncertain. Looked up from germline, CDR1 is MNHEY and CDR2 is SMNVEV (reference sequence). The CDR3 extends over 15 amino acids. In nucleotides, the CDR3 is TGTGCCAGCAGAGAGGGTCCCGTAAGCAATCAGCCCCAGAATTTT. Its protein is CASREGPVSNQPQNF.

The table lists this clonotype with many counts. This CDR3 reads CSARDQAGGYEQYF. The CDR3 DNA reads as TGCAGTGCTAGAGATCAGGCAGGGGGATACGAGCAGTACTTC. The rearrangement links TRBV20-1 to TRBJ2-7; 7 nucleotides agree with TRBD1. The CDR3 has 14 amino acids. J gave up 4 bases and V 0 bases, and 6 bases lay outside the gene matches. Germline CDR1 DFQATT, CDR2 SNEGSKA (reference sequence).

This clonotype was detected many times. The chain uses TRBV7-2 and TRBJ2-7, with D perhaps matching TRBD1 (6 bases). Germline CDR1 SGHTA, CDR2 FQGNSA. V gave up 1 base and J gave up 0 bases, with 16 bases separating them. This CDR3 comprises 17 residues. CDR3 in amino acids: CASSLGTGGLSSYEQYF. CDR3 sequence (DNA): TGTGCCAGCAGCTTAGGAACTGGGGGCCTTAGCTCCTACGAGCAGTACTTC.

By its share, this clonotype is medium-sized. CDR3 loop: CASRRSSGALSYEQYF. CDR3 in DNA: TGTGCCAGCAGGCGTTCGTCCGGAGCCCTCTCCTACGAGCAGTACTTC. This sequence joins TRBV28 and TRBJ2-7, with D unclear. Trimming left V 6 bases short and J 0 bases short, with 18 bases between. Germline CDR1 reads MDHEN; CDR2 reads SYDVKM. The CDR3 consists of 16 residues.